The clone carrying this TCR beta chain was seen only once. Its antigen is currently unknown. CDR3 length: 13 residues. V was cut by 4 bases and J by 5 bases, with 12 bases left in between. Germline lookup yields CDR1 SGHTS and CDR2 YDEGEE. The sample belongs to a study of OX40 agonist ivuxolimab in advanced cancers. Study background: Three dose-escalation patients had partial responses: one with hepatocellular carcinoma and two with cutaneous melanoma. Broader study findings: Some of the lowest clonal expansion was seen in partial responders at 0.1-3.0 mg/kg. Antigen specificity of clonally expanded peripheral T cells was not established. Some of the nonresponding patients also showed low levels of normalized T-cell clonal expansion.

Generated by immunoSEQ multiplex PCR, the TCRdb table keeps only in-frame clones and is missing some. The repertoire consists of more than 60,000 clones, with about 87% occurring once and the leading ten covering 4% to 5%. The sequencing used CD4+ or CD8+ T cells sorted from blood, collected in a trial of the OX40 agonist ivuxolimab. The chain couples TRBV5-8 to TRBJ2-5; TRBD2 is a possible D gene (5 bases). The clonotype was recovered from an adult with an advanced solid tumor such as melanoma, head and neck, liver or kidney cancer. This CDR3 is CASSPGIAETQYF. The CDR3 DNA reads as TGTGCCAGCAGCCCGGGGATCGCGGAGACCCAGTACTTC.